This TCR beta chain was retrieved from a study of shared clonotypes between healthy human individuals. Study-level background: The plates for each donor numbered three CD4 naive, three CD4 memory, two CD8 naive and one CD8 memory. Study-wide points: Only blood was sampled, and tissue TCR repertoires likely differ from blood ones. Sharing across four donors was highest in naive CD4 (around 5%) and lowest in memory CD8 (about 0.4%).

The table came from immunoSEQ multiplex PCR; TCRdb's copy has only in-frame clones and leaves some out. This table holds some 1,900,000 clones, roughly 95% found once. Germline CDR1 SGHNT, CDR2 YYREEE (reference sequence). There are 16 residues in the CDR3. V shed 2 bases, J shed 6 bases, and the junction held 3 bases outside the gene matches. Worth noting for this clone: The antigen remains unidentified.

Naive CD8 cells lacked CD45RO, underwent positive selection for CCR7 and left out terminally differentiated effector memory CD45RA+ cells. The study enrolled healthy HIV-negative adults without recent acute infections or vaccinations as donors. This clonotype was obtained from a man aged 18-30 years in good health. The chain links TRBV5-4 to TRBJ2-2; 14 positions agree with TRBD2. The sequencing input was naive CD8+ T cells sorted from blood. CDR3 in amino acids: CASSFGLAGGPGELFF. The CDR3 nucleotides read TGTGCCAGCAGCTTCGGACTAGCGGGGGGTCCCGGGGAGCTGTTTTTT.